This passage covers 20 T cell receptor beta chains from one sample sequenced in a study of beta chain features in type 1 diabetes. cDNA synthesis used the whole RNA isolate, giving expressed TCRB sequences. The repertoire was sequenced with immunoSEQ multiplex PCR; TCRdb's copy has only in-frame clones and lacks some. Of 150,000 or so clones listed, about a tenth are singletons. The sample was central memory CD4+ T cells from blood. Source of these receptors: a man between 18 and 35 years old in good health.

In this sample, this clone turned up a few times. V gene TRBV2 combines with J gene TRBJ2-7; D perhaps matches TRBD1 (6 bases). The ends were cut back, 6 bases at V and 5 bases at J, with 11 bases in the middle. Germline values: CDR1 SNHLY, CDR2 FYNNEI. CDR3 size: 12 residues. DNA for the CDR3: TGTGCCAGCAGCTCCGACAGGAACGAGCAGTACTTC. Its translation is CASSSDRNEQYF.

The CDR3 sequence: CASSLVQEELTQYF. The CDR3 DNA reads as TGTGCCAGCAGCTTGGTCCAGGAAGAACTGACCCAGTACTTC. V usage is TRBV7-9 and J usage is TRBJ2-5, with D uncertain. The germline V gene encodes CDR1 SEHNR and CDR2 FQNEAQ (reference sequence). The CDR3 consists of 14 residues. Trimming took off 3 bases at V and 7 bases at J, with 15 bases between the two ends.

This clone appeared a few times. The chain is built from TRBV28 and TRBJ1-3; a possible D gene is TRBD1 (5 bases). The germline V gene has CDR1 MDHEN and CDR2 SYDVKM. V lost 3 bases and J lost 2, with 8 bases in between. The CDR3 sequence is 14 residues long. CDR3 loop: CASSFGGTGNTIYF. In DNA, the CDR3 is TGTGCCAGCAGTTTCGGGGGGACTGGAAACACCATATATTTT.

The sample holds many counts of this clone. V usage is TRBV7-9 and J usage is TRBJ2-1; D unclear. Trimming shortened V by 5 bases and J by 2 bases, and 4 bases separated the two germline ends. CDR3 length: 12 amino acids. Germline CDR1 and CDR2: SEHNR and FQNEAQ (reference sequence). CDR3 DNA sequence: TGTGCCAGCAGCCCAACCTACAATGAGCAGTTCTTC. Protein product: CASSPTYNEQFF.

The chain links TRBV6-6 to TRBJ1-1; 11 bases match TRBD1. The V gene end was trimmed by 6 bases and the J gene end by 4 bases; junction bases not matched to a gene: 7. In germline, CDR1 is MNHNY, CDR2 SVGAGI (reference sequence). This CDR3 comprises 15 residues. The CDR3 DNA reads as TGTGCCAGCAGATCGGACAGGGGGCGCGGCACTGAAGCTTTCTTT. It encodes CASRSDRGRGTEAFF.

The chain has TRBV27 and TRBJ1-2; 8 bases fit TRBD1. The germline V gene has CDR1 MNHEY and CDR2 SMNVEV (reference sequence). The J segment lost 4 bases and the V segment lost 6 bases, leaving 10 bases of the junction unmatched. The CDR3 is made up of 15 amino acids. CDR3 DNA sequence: TGTGCCAGCAGCCGGCTAGCCGGGACAGGCTATGGCTACACCTTC. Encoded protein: CASSRLAGTGYGYTF.

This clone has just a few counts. Here the CDR3 DNA reads TGTGCCAGCAGCTACTGGACACAGCCCCAGCATTTT. It encodes CASSYWTQPQHF. This sequence joins TRBV5-6 and TRBJ1-5; D is perhaps TRBD1 (5 bases). Germline CDR1 reads SGHDT; CDR2 reads YYEEEE. Trimming left V 3 bases short and J 7 bases short, with 8 bases between. The CDR3 runs 12 residues.

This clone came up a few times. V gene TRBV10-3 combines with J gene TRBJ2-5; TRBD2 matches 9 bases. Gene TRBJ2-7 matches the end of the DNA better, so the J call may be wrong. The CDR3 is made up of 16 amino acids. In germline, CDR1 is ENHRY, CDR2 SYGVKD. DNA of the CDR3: TGTGCCATCAGTGAGGGGCTAGCGGGACTCTCCTACGAGCAGTACTTC. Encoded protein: CAISEGLAGLSYEQYF.

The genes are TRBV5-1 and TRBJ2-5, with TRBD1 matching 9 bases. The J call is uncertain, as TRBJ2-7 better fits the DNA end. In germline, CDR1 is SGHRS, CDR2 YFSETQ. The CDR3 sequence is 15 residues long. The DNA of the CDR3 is TGCGCCAGCAGCTCGGGACAACAGGGGGCGTACGAGCAGTACTTC. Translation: CASSSGQQGAYEQYF.

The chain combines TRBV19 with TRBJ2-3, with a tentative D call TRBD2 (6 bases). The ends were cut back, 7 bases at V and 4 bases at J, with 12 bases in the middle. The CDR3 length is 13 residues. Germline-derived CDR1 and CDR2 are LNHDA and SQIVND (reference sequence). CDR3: CASTAGGPDTQYF. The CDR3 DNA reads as TGTGCCAGTACCGCCGGGGGTCCAGATACGCAGTATTTT.

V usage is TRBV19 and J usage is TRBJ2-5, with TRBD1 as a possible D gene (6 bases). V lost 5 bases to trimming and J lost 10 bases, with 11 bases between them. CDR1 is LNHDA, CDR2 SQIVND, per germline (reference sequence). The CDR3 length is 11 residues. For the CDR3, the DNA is TGTGCCAGTAGTGTACAGGGCATCCAGTACTTC. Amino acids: CASSVQGIQYF.

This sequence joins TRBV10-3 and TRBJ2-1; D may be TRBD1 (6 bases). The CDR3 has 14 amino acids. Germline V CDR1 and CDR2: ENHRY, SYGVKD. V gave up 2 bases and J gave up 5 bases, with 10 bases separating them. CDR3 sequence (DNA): TGTGCCATCAGTGAGGACAGGACGAACAATGAGCAGTTCTTC. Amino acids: CAISEDRTNNEQFF.

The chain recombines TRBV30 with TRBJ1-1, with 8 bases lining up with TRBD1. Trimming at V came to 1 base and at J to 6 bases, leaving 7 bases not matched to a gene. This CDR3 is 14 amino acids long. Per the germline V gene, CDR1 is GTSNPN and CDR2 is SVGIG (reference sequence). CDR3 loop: CAWSGWTGYAEAFF. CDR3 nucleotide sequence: TGTGCCTGGAGTGGGTGGACAGGGTACGCTGAAGCTTTCTTT.

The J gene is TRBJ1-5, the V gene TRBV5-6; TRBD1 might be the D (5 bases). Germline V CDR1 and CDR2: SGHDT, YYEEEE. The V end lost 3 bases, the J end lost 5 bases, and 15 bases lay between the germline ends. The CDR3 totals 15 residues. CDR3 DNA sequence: TGTGCCAGCAGCTGGGGGGGAGGATCAGATCAGCCCCAGCATTTT. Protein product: CASSWGGGSDQPQHF.

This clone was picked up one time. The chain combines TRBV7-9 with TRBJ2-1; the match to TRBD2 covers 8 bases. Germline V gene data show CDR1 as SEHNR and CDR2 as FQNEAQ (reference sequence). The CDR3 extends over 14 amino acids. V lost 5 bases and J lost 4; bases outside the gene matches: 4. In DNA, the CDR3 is TGTGCCAGCAGCACCCGGGGGGGTTACAATGAGCAGTTCTTC. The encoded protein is CASSTRGGYNEQFF.

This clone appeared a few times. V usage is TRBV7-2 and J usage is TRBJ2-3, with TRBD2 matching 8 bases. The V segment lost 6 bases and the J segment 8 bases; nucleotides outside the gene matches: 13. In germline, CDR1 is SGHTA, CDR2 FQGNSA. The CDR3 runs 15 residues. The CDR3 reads CASSSAGGPGSTQYF. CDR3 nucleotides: TGTGCCAGCAGTTCGGCGGGGGGCCCGGGGAGTACGCAGTATTTT.

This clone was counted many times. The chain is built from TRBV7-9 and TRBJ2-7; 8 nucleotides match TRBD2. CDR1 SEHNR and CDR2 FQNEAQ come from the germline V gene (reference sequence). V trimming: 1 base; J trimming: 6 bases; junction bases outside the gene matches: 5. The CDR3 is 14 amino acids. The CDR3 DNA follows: TGTGCCAGCAGCTTAGTTGCCAGCGGGGGCGAGCAGTACTTC. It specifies CASSLVASGGEQYF.

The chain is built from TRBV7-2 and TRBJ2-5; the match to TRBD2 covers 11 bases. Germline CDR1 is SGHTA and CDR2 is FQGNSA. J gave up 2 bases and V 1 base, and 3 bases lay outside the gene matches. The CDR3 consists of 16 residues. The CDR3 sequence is CASSLGRLAGQETQYF. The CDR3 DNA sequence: TGTGCCAGCAGCTTAGGGCGACTAGCGGGGCAAGAGACCCAGTACTTC.

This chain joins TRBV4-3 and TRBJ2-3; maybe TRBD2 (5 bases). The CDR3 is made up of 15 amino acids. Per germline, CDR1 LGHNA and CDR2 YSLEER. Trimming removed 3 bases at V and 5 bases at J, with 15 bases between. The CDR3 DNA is TGCGCCAGCAGCCAGGCAAGGGTTCGGGGAGATACGCAGTATTTT. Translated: CASSQARVRGDTQYF.

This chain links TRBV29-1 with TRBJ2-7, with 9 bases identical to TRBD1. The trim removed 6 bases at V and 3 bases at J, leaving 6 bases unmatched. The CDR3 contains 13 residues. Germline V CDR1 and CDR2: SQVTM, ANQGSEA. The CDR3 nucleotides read TGCAGCGTAACCGGGACAGGGTTCTACGAGCAGTACTTC. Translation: CSVTGTGFYEQYF.